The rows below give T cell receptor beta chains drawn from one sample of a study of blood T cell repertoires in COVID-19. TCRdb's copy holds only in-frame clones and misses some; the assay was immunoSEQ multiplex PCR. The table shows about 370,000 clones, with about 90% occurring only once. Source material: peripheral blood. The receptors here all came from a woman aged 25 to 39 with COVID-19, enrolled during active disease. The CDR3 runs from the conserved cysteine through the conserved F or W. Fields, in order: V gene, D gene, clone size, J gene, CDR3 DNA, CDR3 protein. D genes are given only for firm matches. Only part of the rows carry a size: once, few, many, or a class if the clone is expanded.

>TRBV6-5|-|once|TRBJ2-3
TGTGCCAGCAGTTACCAGTACGGGGGCACAGATACGCAGTATTTT
CASSYQYGGTDTQYF
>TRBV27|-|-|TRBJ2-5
TGTGCCAGAGTTCAGACAGGTAGGGAAGAGACCCAGTACTTC
CARVQTGREETQYF
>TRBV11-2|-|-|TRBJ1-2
TGTGCCAGCAGCTTAGAAAGGACAGCCTGGGGAGGCTACACCTTC
CASSLERTAWGGYTF
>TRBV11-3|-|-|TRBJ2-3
TGTGCCAGCAGCTTAAGCGCAGATACGCAGTATTTT
CASSLSADTQYF
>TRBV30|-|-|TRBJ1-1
TGTGCCTGGAGCCTGGACAGTGGGGAAACCATGAACACTGAAGCTTTCTTT
CAWSLDSGETMNTEAFF
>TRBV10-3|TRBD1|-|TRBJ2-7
TGTGCCATCAGTGAGCTGGGACAGGGAGAGCAGTACTTC
CAISELGQGEQYF
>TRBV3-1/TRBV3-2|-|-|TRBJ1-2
TGTGCCAGCAGCCTGGGGAGGGTTTTAAACTATGGCTACACCTTC
CASSLGRVLNYGYTF
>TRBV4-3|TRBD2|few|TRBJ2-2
TGCGCCAGCAGCCAAGTATTGTCGGGAGGGCCGGACGGGGAGCTGTTTTTT
CASSQVLSGGPDGELFF
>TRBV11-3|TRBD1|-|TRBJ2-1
TGTGCCAGCAGCTTAGGGGACAGAAGTTACAATGAGCAGTTCTTC
CASSLGDRSYNEQFF
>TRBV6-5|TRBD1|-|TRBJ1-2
TGTGCCAGCAGTCAACAGGGGGCGGGTGGCTACACCTTC
CASSQQGAGGYTF
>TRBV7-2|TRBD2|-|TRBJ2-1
TGTGCCAGCAGCTTAGCTAGCGGGATGTCCTACAATGAGCAGTTCTTC
CASSLASGMSYNEQFF
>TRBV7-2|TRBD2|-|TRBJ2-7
TGTGCCAGCAGCTTTGCGCGGGGGACCTACGAGCAGTACTTC
CASSFARGTYEQYF
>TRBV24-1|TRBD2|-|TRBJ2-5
TGTGCCACCAGTGACCGGCAGCGGGAGGGCCAGAAACAAGAGACCCAGTACTTC
CATSDRQREGQKQETQYF